The 8 T cell receptor beta chains in this list originate from one sample, sequenced in a study of blood T cell repertoires in COVID-19. Produced via immunoSEQ multiplex PCR; TCRdb's table is partial and in-frame only. The repertoire holds 200,000 to 300,000 clones, 88% seen once, with approximately 4.3% in the top ten. Material: peripheral blood. Receptor source: a man between 60 and 70 years old who had recovered from COVID-19.

The chain employs TRBV11-2 and TRBJ2-7; 13 nucleotides line up with TRBD2. V gave up 4 bases and J gave up 4 bases; unmatched junction bases: 4. This CDR3 is 15 amino acids long. Germline V gives CDR1 SGHAT, CDR2 FQNNGV. CDR3 DNA: TGTGCCAGCAGCTCGAGGACTAGCGGGGGATACGAGCAGTACTTC. This gives the protein CASSSRTSGGYEQYF. Filled out from reference TRBV11-2 and TRBJ2-7, the complete variable domain reads EAGVAQSPRYKIIEKRQSVAFWCNPISGHATLYWYQQILGQGPKLLIQFQNNGVVDDSQLPKDRFSAERLKGVDSTLKIQPAKLEDSAVYLCASSSRTSGGYEQYFGPGTRLTVT.

The V and J genes are TRBV21-1 and TRBJ2-7; the DNA was not compared with TRBD1, the D call given in the table. TRBV21-1 is designated a pseudogene. This CDR3 is 15 amino acids long. The CDR3 coding sequence is TGTGCCAGCAGCAAGCTGAGGACAGCCTCCTACGAGCAGTACTTC. It specifies CASSKLRTASYEQYF.

This clone was detected once. The rearrangement joins TRBV5-5 to TRBJ2-1; maybe TRBD1 (6 bases). Deletions cut 2 bases from V and 6 bases from J, with 9 bases between. In germline, CDR1 is SGHKS, CDR2 YYEKEE (reference sequence). This CDR3 is 13 amino acids long. The CDR3 DNA is TGTGCCAGCAGCTTAACAGGGACCAATGAGCAGTTCTTC. Translation gives CASSLTGTNEQFF.

The CDR3 loop reads CASSETVSYEQYF. CDR3 nucleotides: TGTGCCAGCAGTGAAACAGTTTCCTACGAGCAGTACTTC. V usage is TRBV2 and J usage is TRBJ2-7; D is unclear. V lost 2 bases, J lost 1 base, and 6 bases lay in between. The CDR3 sequence is 13 residues long. From germline, CDR1 is SNHLY and CDR2 FYNNEI.

This clone has a single count. This chain connects TRBV24-1 to TRBJ1-4; D perhaps matches TRBD1 (5 bases). Trimming left V 2 bases short and J 6 bases short, with 9 bases between. The CDR3 is 14 amino acids. The V gene's germline CDR1 is KGHDR and CDR2 SFDVKD. DNA of the CDR3: TGTGCCACCAGTGATTCAGGGTTGGATGAAAAACTGTTTTTT. Translated: CATSDSGLDEKLFF.

The gene calls are TRBV2 and TRBJ2-5, with 7 bases identical to TRBD2. The CDR3 contains 15 residues. Germline lookup yields CDR1 SNHLY and CDR2 FYNNEI. The V gene end was trimmed by 6 bases and the J gene end by 5 bases; junction bases not matched to a gene: 12. The CDR3: CASRGGLRVRETQYF. The CDR3 DNA reads TGTGCCAGCAGGGGAGGGTTGAGGGTTCGGGAGACCCAGTACTTC.

V gene TRBV21-1 combines with J gene TRBJ2-3; the DNA was not used to check the table's D call, TRBD2. TRBV21-1 is labeled a pseudogene. This CDR3 has 14 residues. The CDR3 sequence: CARLDNSLTDTQYF. The CDR3 nucleotides read TGTGCCAGACTAGATAACTCCTTAACAGATACGCAGTATTTT.

The CDR3 loop reads CASSVGWADRAGTEAFF. Here the CDR3 DNA reads TGTGCCAGCAGCGTAGGGTGGGCGGACAGGGCCGGCACTGAAGCTTTCTTT. The chain combines TRBV9 with TRBJ1-1; the match to TRBD1 covers 8 bases. Germline V gives CDR1 SGDLS, CDR2 YYNGEE. The CDR3 has 17 residues. V was clipped by 0 bases and J by 4 bases; unmatched bases: 11. Full variable domain (remainder filled in from reference TRBV9 and TRBJ1-1): DSGVTQTPKHLITATGQRVTLRCSPRSGDLSVYWYQQSLDQGLQFLIQYYNGEERAKGNILERFSAQQFPDLHSELNLSSLELGDSALYFCASSVGWADRAGTEAFFGQGTRLTVV.